This record looks at one TCR beta chain sequence and its context. This clone was seen once. It lacks a known antigen. The record has no base qualities; no much larger clone is one base away. Collaborating institutions collected whole blood in K2EDTA tubes following their own protocols. For TCRbeta analysis, collaborator samples were shipped as frozen whole blood, as isolated PBMCs, or as DNA extracted from either sample type. The CDR3 spans 13 residues, from the cysteine through the phenylalanine. The CDR3 DNA has 39 bases and is translated from base 1. Based on the germline V gene, the CDR1 and CDR2 sequences are SGHDT and YYEEEE. Trimming takes 3 bases from V and 5 bases from J, and the germline ends sit 11 bases apart. These data come from a study of blood T cell repertoires in COVID-19 (dated by TCRdb to the early 2020s). Study-level background: Samples from collaborators originated in the United States, Italy and Spain and spanned both the acute and convalescent phases of COVID-19. Nearly every sample came with metadata listing a de-identified subject ID, COVID-19 status, age in years and sex. Where available, HLA class I and class II types were obtained from metadata supplied by the sample provider rather than from assay-based typing. The repertoires were made available in a free public database intended to serve as a resource for research on the immune response to SARS-CoV-2. Samples were obtained from the ongoing ImmuneRACE study (first 160 participants) and from about 1,300 subjects provided by 6 global collaborators. Subjects who had been exposed to COVID-19, were actively infected with it, or had recovered from it provided the deeply sampled blood TCRbeta repertoires that made up the dataset. The material from the prospective study consisted of cDNA or gDNA derived from T cells, B-cell-depleted T cells, or PBMCs.

TCRbeta CDR3 regions were amplified from genomic DNA using the immunoSEQ Assay, a bias-controlled multiplex PCR. The authors processed their data as follows. Within the assay, amplification of reference gene primers was used to estimate how many nucleated cells each sample contained. To quantify the absolute abundance of each unique TCRbeta CDR3 rearrangement, sequence reads were collapsed and filtered. Productive Simpson clonality was computed per sample as the square root of Simpson's diversity index over productive rearrangements. TCRdb's version of the immuneACCESS table is confined to in-frame rearrangements and falls short of the full clone set. An unresolved V gene accounts for under half of the shortfall where checked; the remainder is of unknown origin. V and J calls and clone size follow that table, whereas D and trimming were derived from the DNA. Here the sample has about 39,000 clones; approximately 93% occur a single time. The ten biggest clones cover more than 3.5% of the sample.

The paper's findings and limits, for the study overall: The amount of clinical and demographic metadata varied by source and participant and was provided uncurated.

The clonotype originates from a human donor with active COVID-19. The donor label of this sample is uncertain. Sequencing used peripheral blood. The sequence links TRBV5-6 to TRBJ2-5, with TRBD2 tentatively as D gene (7 bases match). The CDR3 protein: CASSSGGEETQYF. The DNA is TGTGCCAGCAGCTCGGGGGGCGAGGAGACCCAGTACTTC.